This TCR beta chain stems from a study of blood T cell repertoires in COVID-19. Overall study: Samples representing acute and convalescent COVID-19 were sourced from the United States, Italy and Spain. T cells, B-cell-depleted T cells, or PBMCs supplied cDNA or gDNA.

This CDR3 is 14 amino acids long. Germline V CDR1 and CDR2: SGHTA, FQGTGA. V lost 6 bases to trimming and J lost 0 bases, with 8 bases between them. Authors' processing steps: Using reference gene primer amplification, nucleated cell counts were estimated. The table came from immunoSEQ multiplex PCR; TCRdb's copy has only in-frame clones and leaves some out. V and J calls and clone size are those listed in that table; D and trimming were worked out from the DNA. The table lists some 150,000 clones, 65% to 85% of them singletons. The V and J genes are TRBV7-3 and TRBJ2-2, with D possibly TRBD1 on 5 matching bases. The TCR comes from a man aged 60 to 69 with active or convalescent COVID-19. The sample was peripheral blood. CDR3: CASRTTANTGELFF. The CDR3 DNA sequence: TGTGCCAGCAGGACGACAGCGAACACCGGGGAGCTGTTTTTT.